This T cell receptor beta chain was identified in a study of blood T cell repertoires in COVID-19. Profiling relied on immunoSEQ multiplex PCR, and the TCRdb table lists in-frame clones only, not all of them. The sample has tens of thousands of clones, roughly 70% seen once. The CDR3 runs to 12 residues. Germline CDR1 SGHTA, CDR2 FQGNSA. V lost 4 bases to trimming and J lost 3 bases, with 7 bases between them. This TCR was recovered from a man in his 70s with COVID-19, enrolled during active disease. The sequencing input was peripheral blood. The chain recombines TRBV7-2 with TRBJ2-7; D is unclear. DNA for the CDR3: TGTGCCAGCAGCTCACGTAGCTACGAGCAGTACTTC. It encodes CASSSRSYEQYF.